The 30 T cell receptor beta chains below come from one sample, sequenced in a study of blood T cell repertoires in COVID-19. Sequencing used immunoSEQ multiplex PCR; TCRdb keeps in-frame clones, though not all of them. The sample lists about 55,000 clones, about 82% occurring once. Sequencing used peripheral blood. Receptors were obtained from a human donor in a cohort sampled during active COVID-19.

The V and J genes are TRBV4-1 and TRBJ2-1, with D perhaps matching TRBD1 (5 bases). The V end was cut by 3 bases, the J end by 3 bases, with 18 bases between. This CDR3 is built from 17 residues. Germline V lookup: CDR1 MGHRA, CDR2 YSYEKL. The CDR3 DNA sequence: TGCGCCAGCAGCCATCCCTGGGGCCTTCCCAACTACAATGAGCAGTTCTTC. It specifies CASSHPWGLPNYNEQFF.

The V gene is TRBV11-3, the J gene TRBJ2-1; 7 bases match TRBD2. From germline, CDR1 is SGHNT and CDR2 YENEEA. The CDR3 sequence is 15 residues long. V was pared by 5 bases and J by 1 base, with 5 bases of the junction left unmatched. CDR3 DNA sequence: TGTGCCAGCAGCAAAACGGGACTATCCTACAATGAGCAGTTCTTC. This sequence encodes CASSKTGLSYNEQFF.

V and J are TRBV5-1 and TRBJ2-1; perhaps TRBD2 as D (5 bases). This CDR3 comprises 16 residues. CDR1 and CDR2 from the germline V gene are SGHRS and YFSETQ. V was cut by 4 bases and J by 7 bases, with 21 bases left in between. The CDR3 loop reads CASSQTRQVGGNEQFF. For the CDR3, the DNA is TGCGCCAGCAGCCAGACTCGACAAGTCGGCGGGAATGAGCAGTTCTTC.

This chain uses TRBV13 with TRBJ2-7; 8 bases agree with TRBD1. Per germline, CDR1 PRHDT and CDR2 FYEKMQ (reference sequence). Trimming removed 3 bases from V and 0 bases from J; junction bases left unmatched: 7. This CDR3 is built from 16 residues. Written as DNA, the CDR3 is TGTGCCAGCAGCTTCGGGAGACAGGGGACCTCCTACGAGCAGTACTTC. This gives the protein CASSFGRQGTSYEQYF. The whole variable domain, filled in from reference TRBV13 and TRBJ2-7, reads AAGVIQSPRHLIKEKRETATLKCYPIPRHDTVYWYQQGPGQDPQFLISFYEKMQSDKGSIPDRFSAQQFSDYHSELNMSSLELGDSALYFCASSFGRQGTSYEQYFGPGTRLTVT.

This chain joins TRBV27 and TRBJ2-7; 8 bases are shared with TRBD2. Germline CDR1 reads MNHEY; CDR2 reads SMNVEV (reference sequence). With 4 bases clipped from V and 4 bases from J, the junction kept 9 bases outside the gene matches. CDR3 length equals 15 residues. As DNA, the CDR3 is TGTGCCAGCAGTTCGTTAGCGGGAATAGTGTACGAGCAGTACTTC. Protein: CASSSLAGIVYEQYF.

The DNA of the CDR3 is TGTGCCAGCAGCCCAACCGGACTAGCGGGAGGCAGGAGCACAGATACGCAGTATTTT. Translation gives CASSPTGLAGGRSTDTQYF. The chain joins TRBV7-2 to TRBJ2-3; 14 nucleotides match TRBD2. The length of the CDR3 is 19 residues. The V segment lost 5 bases and the J segment 0 bases; nucleotides outside the gene matches: 10. Germline CDR1 is SGHTA and CDR2 is FQGNSA. Based on the CDR3 plus reference TRBV7-2 and TRBJ2-3, the full variable domain is GAGVSQSPSNKVTEKGKDVELRCDPISGHTALYWYRQSLGQGLEFLIYFQGNSAPDKSGLPSDRFSAERTGGSVSTLTIQRTQQEDSAVYLCASSPTGLAGGRSTDTQYFGPGTRLTVL.

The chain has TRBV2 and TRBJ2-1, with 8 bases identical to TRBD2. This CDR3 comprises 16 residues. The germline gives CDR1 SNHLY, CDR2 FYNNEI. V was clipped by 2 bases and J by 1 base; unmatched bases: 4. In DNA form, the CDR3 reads TGTGCCAGCAGTGAAACGGGACTAGGATCCTACAATGAGCAGTTCTTC. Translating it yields CASSETGLGSYNEQFF.

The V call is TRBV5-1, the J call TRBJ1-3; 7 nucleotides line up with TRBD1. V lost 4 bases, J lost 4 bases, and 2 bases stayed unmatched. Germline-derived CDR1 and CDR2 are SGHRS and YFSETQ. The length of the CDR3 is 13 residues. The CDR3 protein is CASSEGQGNTIYF. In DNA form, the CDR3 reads TGCGCCAGCAGCGAGGGACAGGGAAACACCATATATTTT.

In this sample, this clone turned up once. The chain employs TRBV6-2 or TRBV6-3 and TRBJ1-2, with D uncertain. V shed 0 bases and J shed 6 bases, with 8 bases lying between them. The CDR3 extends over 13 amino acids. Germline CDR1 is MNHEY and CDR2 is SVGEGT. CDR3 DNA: TGTGCCAGCAGTTACTCGATTAGAGATGGCTACACCTTC. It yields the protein CASSYSIRDGYTF.

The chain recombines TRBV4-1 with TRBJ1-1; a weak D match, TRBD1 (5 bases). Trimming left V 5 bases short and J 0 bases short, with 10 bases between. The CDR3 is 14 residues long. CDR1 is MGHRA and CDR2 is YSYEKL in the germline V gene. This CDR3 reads CASSGKTVNTEAFF. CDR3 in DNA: TGCGCCAGCAGCGGAAAGACAGTGAACACTGAAGCTTTCTTT.

CDR3: CASSSAGGQNGGTEAFF. The CDR3 DNA reads TGTGCCAGCAGCTCCGCCGGGGGGCAGAACGGAGGGACTGAAGCTTTCTTT. The rearrangement uses TRBV5-6 and TRBJ1-1; D perhaps matches TRBD1 (6 bases). The CDR3 is 17 residues long. Germline lookup yields CDR1 SGHDT and CDR2 YYEEEE. V dropped 3 bases and J dropped 5 bases, with 23 bases sitting between them.

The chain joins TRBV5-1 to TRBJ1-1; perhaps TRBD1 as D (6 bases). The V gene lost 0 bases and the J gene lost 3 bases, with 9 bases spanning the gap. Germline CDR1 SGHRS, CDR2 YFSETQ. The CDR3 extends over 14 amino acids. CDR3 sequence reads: CASSLAGADTEAFF. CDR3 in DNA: TGCGCCAGCAGCTTGGCAGGGGCGGACACTGAAGCTTTCTTT. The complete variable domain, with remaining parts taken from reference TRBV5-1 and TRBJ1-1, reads KAGVTQTPRYLIKTRGQQVTLSCSPISGHRSVSWYQQTPGQGLQFLFEYFSETQRNKGNFPGRFSGRQFSNSRSEMNVSTLELGDSALYLCASSLAGADTEAFFGQGTRLTVV.

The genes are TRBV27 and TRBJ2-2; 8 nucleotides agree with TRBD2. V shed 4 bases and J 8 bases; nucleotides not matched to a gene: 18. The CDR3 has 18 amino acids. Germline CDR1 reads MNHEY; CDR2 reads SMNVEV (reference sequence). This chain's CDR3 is CASSWGLGSGRGRGELFF. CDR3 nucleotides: TGTGCCAGCAGTTGGGGTTTGGGGAGCGGGAGAGGAAGGGGGGAGCTGTTTTTT.

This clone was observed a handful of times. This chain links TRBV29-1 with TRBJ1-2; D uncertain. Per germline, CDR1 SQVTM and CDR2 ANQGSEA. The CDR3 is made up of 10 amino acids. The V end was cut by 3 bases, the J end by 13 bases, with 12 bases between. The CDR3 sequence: CSVDGQTPTF. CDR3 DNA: TGCAGCGTTGATGGCCAGACACCCACCTTC.

Here the CDR3 DNA reads TGCGCCAGCAGCCCCGGGGACAAGGGGCAGCCCCAGCATTTT. It encodes CASSPGDKGQPQHF. This rearrangement joins TRBV4-1 to TRBJ1-5, with D perhaps TRBD1 (6 bases). This CDR3 comprises 14 residues. Per germline, CDR1 MGHRA and CDR2 YSYEKL. V dropped 4 bases and J dropped 7 bases, with 14 bases sitting between them.

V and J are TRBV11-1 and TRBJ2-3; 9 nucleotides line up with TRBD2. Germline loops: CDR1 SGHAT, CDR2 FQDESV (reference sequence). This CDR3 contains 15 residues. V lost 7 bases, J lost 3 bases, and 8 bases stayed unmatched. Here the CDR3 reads CASTLSSGETDTQYF. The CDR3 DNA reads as TGTGCCAGCACTCTTTCTAGCGGGGAGACAGATACGCAGTATTTT.

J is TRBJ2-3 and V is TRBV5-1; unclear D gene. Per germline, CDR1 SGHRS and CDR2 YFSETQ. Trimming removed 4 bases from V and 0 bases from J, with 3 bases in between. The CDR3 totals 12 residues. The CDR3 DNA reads TGCGCCAGCAGCACTAGCACAGATACGCAGTATTTT. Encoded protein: CASSTSTDTQYF. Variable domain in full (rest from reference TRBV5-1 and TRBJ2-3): KAGVTQTPRYLIKTRGQQVTLSCSPISGHRSVSWYQQTPGQGLQFLFEYFSETQRNKGNFPGRFSGRQFSNSRSEMNVSTLELGDSALYLCASSTSTDTQYFGPGTRLTVL.

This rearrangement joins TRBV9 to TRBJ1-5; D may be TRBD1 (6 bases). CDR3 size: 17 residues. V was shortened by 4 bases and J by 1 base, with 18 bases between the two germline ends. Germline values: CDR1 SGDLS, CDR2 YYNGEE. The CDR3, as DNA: TGTGCCAGCAGCATGGGTAGGGGGGGCCCAAGCAATCAGCCCCAGCATTTT. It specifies CASSMGRGGPSNQPQHF.

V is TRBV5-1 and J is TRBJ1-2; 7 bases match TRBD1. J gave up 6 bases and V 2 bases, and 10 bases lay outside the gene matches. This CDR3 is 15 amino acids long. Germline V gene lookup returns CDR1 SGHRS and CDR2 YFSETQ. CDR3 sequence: CASSFGGGAWDGYTF. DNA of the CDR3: TGCGCCAGCAGCTTTGGAGGGGGCGCGTGGGATGGCTACACCTTC.

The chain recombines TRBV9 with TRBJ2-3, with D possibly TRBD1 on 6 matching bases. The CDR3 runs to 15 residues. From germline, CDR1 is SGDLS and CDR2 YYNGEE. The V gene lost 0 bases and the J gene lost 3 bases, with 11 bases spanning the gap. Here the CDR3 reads CASSVEGVVTDTQYF. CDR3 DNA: TGTGCCAGCAGCGTAGAGGGGGTAGTGACAGATACGCAGTATTTT.

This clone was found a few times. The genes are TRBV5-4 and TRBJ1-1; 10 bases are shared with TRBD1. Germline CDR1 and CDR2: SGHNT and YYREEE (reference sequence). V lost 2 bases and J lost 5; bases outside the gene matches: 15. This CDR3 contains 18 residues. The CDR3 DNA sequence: TGTGCCAGCAGCTTCCCGGGACAGGGGACAAGGGGCGGTACTGAAGCTTTCTTT. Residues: CASSFPGQGTRGGTEAFF.

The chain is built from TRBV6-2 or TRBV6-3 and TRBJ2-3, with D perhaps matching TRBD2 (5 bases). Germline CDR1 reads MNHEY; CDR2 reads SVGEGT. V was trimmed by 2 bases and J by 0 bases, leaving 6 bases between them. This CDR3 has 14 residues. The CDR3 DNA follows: TGTGCCAGCAGTTACGGCGGGAGCACAGATACGCAGTATTTT. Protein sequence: CASSYGGSTDTQYF.

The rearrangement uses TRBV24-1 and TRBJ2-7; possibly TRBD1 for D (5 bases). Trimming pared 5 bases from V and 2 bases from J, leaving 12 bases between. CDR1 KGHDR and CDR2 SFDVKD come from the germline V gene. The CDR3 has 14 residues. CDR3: CATSAAGSPYEQYF. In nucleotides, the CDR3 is TGTGCCACCAGTGCGGCAGGGTCCCCCTACGAGCAGTACTTC.

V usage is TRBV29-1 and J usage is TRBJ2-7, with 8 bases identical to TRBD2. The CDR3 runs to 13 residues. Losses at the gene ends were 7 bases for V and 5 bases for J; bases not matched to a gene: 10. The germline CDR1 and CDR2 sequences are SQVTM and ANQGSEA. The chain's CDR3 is CSASSGSAHEQYF. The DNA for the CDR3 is TGCAGCGCCTCGAGCGGGAGCGCCCACGAGCAGTACTTC.

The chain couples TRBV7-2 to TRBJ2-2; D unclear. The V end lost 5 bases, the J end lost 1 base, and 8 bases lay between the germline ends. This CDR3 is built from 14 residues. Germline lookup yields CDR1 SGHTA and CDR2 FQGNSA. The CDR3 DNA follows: TGTGCCAGCAGCCCACAGATGAACACCGGGGAGCTGTTTTTT. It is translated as CASSPQMNTGELFF.

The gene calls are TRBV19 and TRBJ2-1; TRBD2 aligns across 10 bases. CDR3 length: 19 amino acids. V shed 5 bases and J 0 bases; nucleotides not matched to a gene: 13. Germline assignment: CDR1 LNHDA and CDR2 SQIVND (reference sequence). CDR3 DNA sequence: TGTGCCAGTAGTTTCCCGGGACTAGCGACGCGGAGCTCCTACAATGAGCAGTTCTTC. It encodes CASSFPGLATRSSYNEQFF.

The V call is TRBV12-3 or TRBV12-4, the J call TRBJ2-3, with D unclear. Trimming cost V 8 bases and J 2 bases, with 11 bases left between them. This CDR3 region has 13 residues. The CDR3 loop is CASGRYYTDTQYF. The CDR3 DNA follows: TGTGCCAGCGGTCGGTATTACACAGATACGCAGTATTTT.

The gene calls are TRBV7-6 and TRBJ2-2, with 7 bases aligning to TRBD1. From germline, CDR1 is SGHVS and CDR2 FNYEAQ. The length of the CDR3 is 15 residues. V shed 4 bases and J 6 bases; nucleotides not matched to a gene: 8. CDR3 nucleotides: TGTGCCAGCAGCTCCCTCACAGGGGATGCCGGGGAGCTGTTTTTT. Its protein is CASSSLTGDAGELFF.

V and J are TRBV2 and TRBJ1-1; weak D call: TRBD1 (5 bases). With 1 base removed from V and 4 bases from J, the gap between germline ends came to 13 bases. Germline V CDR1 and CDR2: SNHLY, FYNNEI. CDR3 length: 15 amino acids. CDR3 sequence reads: CASSEVRGGFTEAFF. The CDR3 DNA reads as TGTGCCAGCAGTGAAGTACGGGGGGGATTCACTGAAGCTTTCTTT.

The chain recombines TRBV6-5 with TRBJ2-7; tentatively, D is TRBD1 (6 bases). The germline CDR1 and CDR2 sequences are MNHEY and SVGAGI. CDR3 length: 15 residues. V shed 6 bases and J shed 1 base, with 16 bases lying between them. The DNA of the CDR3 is TGTGCCAGCAGAGGTGGGAGAGGGGGATCCTACGAGCAGTACTTC. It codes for CASRGGRGGSYEQYF.